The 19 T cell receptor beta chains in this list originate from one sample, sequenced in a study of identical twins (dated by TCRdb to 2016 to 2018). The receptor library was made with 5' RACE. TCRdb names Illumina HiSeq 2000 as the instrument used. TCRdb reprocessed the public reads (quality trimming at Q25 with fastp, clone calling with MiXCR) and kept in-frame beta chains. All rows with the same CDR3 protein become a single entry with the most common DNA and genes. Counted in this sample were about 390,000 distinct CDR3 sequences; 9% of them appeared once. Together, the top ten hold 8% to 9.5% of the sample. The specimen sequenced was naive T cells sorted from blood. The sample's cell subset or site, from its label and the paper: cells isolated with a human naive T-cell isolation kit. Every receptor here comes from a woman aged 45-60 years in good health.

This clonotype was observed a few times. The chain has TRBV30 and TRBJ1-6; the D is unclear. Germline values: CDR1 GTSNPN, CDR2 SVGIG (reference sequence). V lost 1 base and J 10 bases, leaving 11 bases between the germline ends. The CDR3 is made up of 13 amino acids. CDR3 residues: CAWSGNSVSPLHF. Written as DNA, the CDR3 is TGTGCCTGGAGTGGGAACTCTGTCTCACCCCTCCACTTT.

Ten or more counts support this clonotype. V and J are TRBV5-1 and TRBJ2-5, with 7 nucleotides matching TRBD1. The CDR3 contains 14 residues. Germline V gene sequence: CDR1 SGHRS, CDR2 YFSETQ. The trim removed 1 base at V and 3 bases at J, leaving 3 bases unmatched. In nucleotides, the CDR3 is TGCGCCAGCAGCTTGTCAGGGGGAGAAGAGACCCAGTACTTC. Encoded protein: CASSLSGGEETQYF.

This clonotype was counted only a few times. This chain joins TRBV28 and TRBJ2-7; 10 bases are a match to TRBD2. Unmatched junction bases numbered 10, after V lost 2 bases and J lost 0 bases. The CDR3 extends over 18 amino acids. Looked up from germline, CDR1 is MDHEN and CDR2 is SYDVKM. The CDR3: CASSLLLGTSEPSYEQYF. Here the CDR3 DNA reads TGTGCCAGCAGTTTACTCCTCGGGACTAGCGAGCCCTCCTACGAGCAGTACTTC.

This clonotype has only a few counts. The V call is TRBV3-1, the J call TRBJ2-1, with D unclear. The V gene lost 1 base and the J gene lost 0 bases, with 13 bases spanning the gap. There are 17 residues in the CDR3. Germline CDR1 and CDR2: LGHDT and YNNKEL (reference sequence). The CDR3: CASSQVEVLSSYNEQFF. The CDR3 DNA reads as TGTGCCAGCAGCCAAGTCGAGGTCCTCAGCTCCTACAATGAGCAGTTCTTC.

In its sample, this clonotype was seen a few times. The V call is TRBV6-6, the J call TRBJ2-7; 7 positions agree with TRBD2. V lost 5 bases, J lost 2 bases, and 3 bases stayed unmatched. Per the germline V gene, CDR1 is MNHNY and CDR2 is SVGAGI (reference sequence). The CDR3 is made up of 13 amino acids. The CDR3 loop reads CASSPAGAYEQYV. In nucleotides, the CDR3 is TGTGCCAGCAGTCCTGCGGGAGCCTACGAGCAGTACGTC.

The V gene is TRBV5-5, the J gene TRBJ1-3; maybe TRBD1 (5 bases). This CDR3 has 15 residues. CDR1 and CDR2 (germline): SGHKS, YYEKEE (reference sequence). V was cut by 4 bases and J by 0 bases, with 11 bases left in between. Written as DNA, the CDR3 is TGTGCCAGCAGCGTACAGGCGAACTCTGGAAACACCATATATTTT. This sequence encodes CASSVQANSGNTIYF.

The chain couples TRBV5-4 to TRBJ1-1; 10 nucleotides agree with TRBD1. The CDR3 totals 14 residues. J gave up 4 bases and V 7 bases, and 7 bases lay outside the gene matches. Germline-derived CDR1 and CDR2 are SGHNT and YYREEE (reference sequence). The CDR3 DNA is TGTGCCAGCGAGGGACAGGGGCGGGGCACTGAAGCTTTCTTT. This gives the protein CASEGQGRGTEAFF.

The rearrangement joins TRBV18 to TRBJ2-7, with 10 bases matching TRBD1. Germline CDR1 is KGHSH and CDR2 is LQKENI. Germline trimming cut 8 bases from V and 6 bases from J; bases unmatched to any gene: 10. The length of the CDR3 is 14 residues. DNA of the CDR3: TGTGCCAGCACATACGGGACAGGGGATTTCGAGCAGTACTTC. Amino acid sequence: CASTYGTGDFEQYF.

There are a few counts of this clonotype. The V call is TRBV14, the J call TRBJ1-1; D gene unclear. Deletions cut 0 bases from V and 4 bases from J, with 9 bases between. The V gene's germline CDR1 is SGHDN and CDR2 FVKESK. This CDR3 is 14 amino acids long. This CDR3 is CASSQDPGITEAFF. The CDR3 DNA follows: TGTGCCAGCAGCCAAGATCCCGGAATCACTGAAGCTTTCTTT.

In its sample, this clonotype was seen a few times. Here the CDR3 DNA reads TGCAGTGCTAGACCAGGGGTAGCGCCCGCACGAGAGACCCAGTACTTC. It encodes CSARPGVAPARETQYF. The V call is TRBV20-1, the J call TRBJ2-5; D may be TRBD1 (6 bases). The V end lost 2 bases, the J end lost 4 bases, and 20 bases lay between the germline ends. The CDR3 covers 16 residues. In germline, CDR1 is DFQATT, CDR2 SNEGSKA (reference sequence).

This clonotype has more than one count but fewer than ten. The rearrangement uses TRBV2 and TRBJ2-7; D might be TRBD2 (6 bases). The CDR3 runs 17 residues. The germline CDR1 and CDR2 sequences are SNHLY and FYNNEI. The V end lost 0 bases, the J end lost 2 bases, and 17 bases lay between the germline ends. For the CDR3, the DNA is TGTGCCAGCAGTGAAGCGTGGAGGGTAGCGGCTGCCTACGAGCAGTACGTC. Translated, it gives CASSEAWRVAAAYEQYV.

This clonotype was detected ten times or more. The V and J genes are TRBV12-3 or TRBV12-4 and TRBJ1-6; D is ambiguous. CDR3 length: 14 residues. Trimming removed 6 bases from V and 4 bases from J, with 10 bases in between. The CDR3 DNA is TGTGCCAGCAGCCTTCTCACGTATAATTCACCCCTCCACTTT. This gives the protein CASSLLTYNSPLHF.

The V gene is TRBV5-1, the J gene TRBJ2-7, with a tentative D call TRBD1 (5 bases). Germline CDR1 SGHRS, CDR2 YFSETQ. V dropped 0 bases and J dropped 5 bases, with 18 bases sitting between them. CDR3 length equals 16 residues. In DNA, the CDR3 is TGCGCCAGCAGCTTGGAAAAAGCCTGGGGCCTGAACGAGCAGTACGTC. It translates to CASSLEKAWGLNEQYV.

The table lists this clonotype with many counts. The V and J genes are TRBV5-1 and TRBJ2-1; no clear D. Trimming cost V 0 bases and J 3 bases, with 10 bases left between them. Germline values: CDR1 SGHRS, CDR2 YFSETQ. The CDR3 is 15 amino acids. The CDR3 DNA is TGCGCCAGCAGCTTGGATTCAACAAACTACAATGAGCAGTTCTTC. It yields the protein CASSLDSTNYNEQFF.

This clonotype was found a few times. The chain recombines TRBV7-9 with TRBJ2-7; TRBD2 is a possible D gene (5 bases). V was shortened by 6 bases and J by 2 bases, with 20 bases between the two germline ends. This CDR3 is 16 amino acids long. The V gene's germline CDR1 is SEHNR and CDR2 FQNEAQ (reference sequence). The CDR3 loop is CASSPGGSARPYEQYV. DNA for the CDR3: TGTGCCAGCAGTCCCGGAGGTAGCGCGCGTCCCTACGAGCAGTACGTC.

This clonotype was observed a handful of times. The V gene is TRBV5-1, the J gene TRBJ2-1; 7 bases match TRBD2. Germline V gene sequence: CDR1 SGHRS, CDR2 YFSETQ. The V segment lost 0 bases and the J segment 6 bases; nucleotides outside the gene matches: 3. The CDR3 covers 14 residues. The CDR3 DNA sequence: TGCGCCAGCAGCTTGGGGGAGGGCCCCAATGAGCAGTTCTTC. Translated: CASSLGEGPNEQFF. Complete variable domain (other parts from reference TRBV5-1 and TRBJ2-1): KAGVTQTPRYLIKTRGQQVTLSCSPISGHRSVSWYQQTPGQGLQFLFEYFSETQRNKGNFPGRFSGRQFSNSRSEMNVSTLELGDSALYLCASSLGEGPNEQFFGPGTRLTVL.

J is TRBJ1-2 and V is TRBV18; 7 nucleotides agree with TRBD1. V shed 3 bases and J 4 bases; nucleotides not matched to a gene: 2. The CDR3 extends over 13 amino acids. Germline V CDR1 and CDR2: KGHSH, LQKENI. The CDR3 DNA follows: TGTGCCAGCTCACCGGCAGGGGGCTATGGCTACACCTTC. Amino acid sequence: CASSPAGGYGYTF.

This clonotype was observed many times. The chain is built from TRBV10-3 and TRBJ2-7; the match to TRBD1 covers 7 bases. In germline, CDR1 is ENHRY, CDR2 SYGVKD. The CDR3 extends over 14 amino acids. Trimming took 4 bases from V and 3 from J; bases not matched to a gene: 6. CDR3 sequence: CAISAGTANYEQYV. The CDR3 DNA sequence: TGTGCCATCAGTGCCGGGACAGCTAACTACGAGCAGTACGTC.

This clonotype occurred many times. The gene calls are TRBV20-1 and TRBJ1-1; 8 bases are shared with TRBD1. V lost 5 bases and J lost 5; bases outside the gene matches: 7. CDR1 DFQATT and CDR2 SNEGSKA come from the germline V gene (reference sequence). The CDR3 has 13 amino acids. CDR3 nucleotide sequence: TGCAGTGCTCGCCACAGGGGGTGGACTGAAGCTTTCTTT. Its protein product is CSARHRGWTEAFF.